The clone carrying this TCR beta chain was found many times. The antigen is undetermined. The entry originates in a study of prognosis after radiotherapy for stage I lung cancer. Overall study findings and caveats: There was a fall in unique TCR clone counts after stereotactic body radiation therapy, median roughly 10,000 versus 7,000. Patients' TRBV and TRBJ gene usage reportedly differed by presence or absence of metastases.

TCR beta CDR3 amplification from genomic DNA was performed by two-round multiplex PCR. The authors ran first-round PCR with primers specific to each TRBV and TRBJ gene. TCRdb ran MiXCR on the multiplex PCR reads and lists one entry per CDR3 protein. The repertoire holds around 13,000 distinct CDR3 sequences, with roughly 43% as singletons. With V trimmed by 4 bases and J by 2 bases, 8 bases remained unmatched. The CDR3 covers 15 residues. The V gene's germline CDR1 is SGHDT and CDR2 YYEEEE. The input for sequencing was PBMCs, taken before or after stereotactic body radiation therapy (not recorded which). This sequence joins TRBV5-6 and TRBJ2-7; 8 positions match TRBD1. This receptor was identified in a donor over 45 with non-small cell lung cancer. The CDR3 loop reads CASSLGDRRTYEQYF. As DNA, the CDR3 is TGTGCCAGCAGCCTAGGGGACAGGAGGACCTACGAGCAGTACTTC.